Shown below are 27 T cell receptor beta chains from a single sample sequenced in a study of cytotoxic CD8 clonotypes in ibrutinib-treated CLL (dated by TCRdb to the early 2020s). To prepare the library, the immunoSEQ multiplex PCR assay was applied. As stored in TCRdb, this immuneACCESS dataset retains in-frame rearrangements with V and J assigned. A fraction of the clones does not appear; measured against another copy, unresolved V genes explain less than half of the discrepancy, and the remainder lacks a known reason. The sample table records 110,000 to 150,000 clones; about 80% of these occur just once. The ten largest clones capture approximately 5.1% of the sample. Explained via the paper, the time point label denotes: approximately 2 years on ibrutinib. The source material was PBMCs, sampled after 24 months of ibrutinib treatment. These receptors were obtained from a human donor with chronic lymphocytic leukemia.

This clone was counted ten times or more. V gene TRBV19 combines with J gene TRBJ2-2; 10 bases line up with TRBD2. Trimming at V came to 1 base and at J to 7 bases, leaving 9 bases not matched to a gene. The CDR3 extends over 17 amino acids. Germline V gene data show CDR1 as LNHDA and CDR2 as SQIVND (reference sequence). This chain's CDR3 is CASSIGRLAGVGGELFF. Written as DNA, the CDR3 is TGTGCCAGTAGTATAGGGAGGCTAGCGGGAGTTGGCGGGGAGCTGTTTTTT.

The gene calls are TRBV10-1 and TRBJ1-5; D gene unclear. Germline CDR1 reads WNHNN; CDR2 reads SYGVQD (reference sequence). Between the trimmed V and J ends, which lost 2 bases and 6 bases, there was a span of 8 bases. The CDR3 sequence is 13 residues long. The CDR3 region is CASSEVGGQPQHF. DNA of the CDR3: TGCGCCAGCAGTGAGGTGGGCGGTCAGCCCCAGCATTTT.

By frequency in the sample, this clone is medium-sized. The V call is TRBV7-3, the J call TRBJ2-5, with D perhaps TRBD2 (6 bases). This CDR3 contains 15 residues. Per germline, CDR1 SGHTA and CDR2 FQGTGA. Trimming pared 1 base from V and 1 base from J, leaving 10 bases between. The CDR3 reads CASSLSGTIQETQYF. CDR3 sequence (DNA): TGTGCCAGCAGCTTAAGCGGGACGATCCAAGAGACCCAGTACTTC.

The J gene is TRBJ1-1, the V gene TRBV18; no firm D call. This CDR3 comprises 15 residues. The V gene lost 0 bases and the J gene lost 6 bases, with 14 bases spanning the gap. CDR1 and CDR2 from the germline V gene are KGHSH and LQKENI. This CDR3 is CASSPPSVSAAEAFF. The CDR3 bases are TGTGCCAGCTCACCACCGTCGGTGAGTGCCGCTGAAGCTTTCTTT. The variable domain in full, completed from reference TRBV18 and TRBJ1-1, reads NAGVMQNPRHLVRRRGQEARLRCSPMKGHSHVYWYRQLPEEGLKFMVYLQKENIIDESGMPKERFSAEFPKEGPSILRIQQVVRGDSAAYFCASSPPSVSAAEAFFGQGTRLTVV.

The V gene is TRBV7-9, the J gene TRBJ1-4, with 8 bases lining up with TRBD1. With 6 bases clipped from V and 7 bases from J, the junction kept 7 bases outside the gene matches. The CDR3 length is 14 residues. Germline V lookup: CDR1 SEHNR, CDR2 FQNEAQ (reference sequence). CDR3 residues: CASSAQGGGEKLFF. In DNA form, the CDR3 reads TGTGCCAGCAGTGCACAGGGGGGAGGTGAAAAACTGTTTTTT.

CDR3 in DNA: TGTGCCAGCTCACCCCCCCTACAAGAGACCCAGTACTTC. It translates to CASSPPLQETQYF. V gene TRBV18 combines with J gene TRBJ2-5; D gene ambiguous. With 3 bases removed from V and 2 bases from J, the gap between germline ends came to 7 bases. CDR1 is KGHSH, CDR2 LQKENI, per germline. The length of the CDR3 is 13 residues.

The chain joins TRBV6-6 to TRBJ1-5; D is uncertain. Trimming pared 6 bases from V and 0 bases from J, leaving 3 bases between. CDR3 length equals 12 residues. Germline V gene sequence: CDR1 MNHNY, CDR2 SVGAGI (reference sequence). The CDR3 nucleotides are TGTGCCAGCAGGGGTAGCAATCAGCCCCAGCATTTT. Its translation is CASRGSNQPQHF.

This clone has only a few counts. The DNA for the CDR3 is TGTGCCAGCAGTTGGGACAGCCCCTACGAGCAGTACTTC. Amino acid sequence: CASSWDSPYEQYF. The V gene is TRBV28, the J gene TRBJ2-7, with 7 bases that match TRBD1. The germline V gene has CDR1 MDHEN and CDR2 SYDVKM. The CDR3 is made up of 13 amino acids. After removal of 4 bases from V and 2 bases from J, the junction contained 2 bases not matched to a gene.

V is TRBV28 and J is TRBJ2-3, with D possibly TRBD1 on 6 matching bases. This CDR3 spans 15 amino acids. The V and J ends lost 6 bases and 5 bases respectively, with 18 bases between them. Germline V gene lookup returns CDR1 MDHEN and CDR2 SYDVKM. The CDR3 coding sequence is TGTGCCAGCAGGCCACCACAGGGTAGGGGAGATACGCAGTATTTT. It translates to CASRPPQGRGDTQYF.

The V and J genes are TRBV28 and TRBJ1-2; 8 positions agree with TRBD1. The V gene end was trimmed by 4 bases and the J gene end by 8 bases; junction bases not matched to a gene: 12. Per the germline V gene, CDR1 is MDHEN and CDR2 is SYDVKM. The CDR3 length is 15 residues. In DNA, the CDR3 is TGTGCCAGCAGTTCGACAGGGGTAGAGGAAAAGGGCTACACCTTC. Encoded protein: CASSSTGVEEKGYTF.

This clone was detected only once. The chain carries TRBV11-2 and TRBJ1-2, with TRBD1 identical over 7 bases. Germline CDR1 and CDR2: SGHAT and FQNNGV. Unmatched junction bases numbered 12, after V lost 5 bases and J lost 3 bases. The CDR3 contains 16 residues. CDR3 protein: CASSLDRQGGDYGYTF. CDR3 nucleotides: TGTGCCAGCAGCCTCGACCGACAGGGTGGGGACTATGGCTACACCTTC.

A word on this clone: Other DNA sequences from this sample encode an identical CDR3 as well. The V and J genes are TRBV28 and TRBJ2-7; TRBD2 is a possible D gene (6 bases). V was clipped by 3 bases and J by 3 bases, with 9 bases between them. The germline V gene has CDR1 MDHEN and CDR2 SYDVKM. The CDR3 has 13 residues. CDR3 in DNA: TGTGCCAGCAGTTTCGGGGGACTCTACGAGCAGTACTTC. It codes for CASSFGGLYEQYF.

This clone was recorded a few times. The V and J genes are TRBV27 and TRBJ2-3, with D possibly TRBD2 on 5 matching bases. The germline V gene encodes CDR1 MNHEY and CDR2 SMNVEV (reference sequence). Trimming took 5 bases from V and 4 from J, leaving 13 bases between them. The CDR3 is 14 amino acids. CDR3 sequence: CASSRLALADTQYF. The CDR3 DNA reads as TGTGCCAGCAGTCGTCTAGCCCTAGCAGATACGCAGTATTTT.

This clone has a single count. The chain couples TRBV27 to TRBJ2-1; possibly TRBD1 for D (6 bases). CDR1 MNHEY and CDR2 SMNVEV come from the germline V gene (reference sequence). The CDR3 length is 16 residues. V was pared by 2 bases and J by 2 bases, with 13 bases between. This CDR3 is CASSLRVPGAYNEQFF. The CDR3 region has the DNA TGTGCCAGCAGTTTACGGGTCCCAGGGGCCTACAATGAGCAGTTCTTC.

The V call is TRBV18, the J call TRBJ2-1, with D perhaps matching TRBD1 (5 bases). Trimming cost V 8 bases and J 0 bases, with 11 bases left between them. Per the germline V gene, CDR1 is KGHSH and CDR2 is LQKENI. There are 14 residues in the CDR3. CDR3 in DNA: TGTGCCAGCCAAGGGGTCAGCTCCTACAATGAGCAGTTCTTC. Translation gives CASQGVSSYNEQFF.

The chain recombines TRBV5-6 with TRBJ2-7; TRBD2 agrees at 7 bases. V dropped 4 bases and J dropped 2; count of bases not matched to a gene: 12. The CDR3 has 16 residues. CDR1 is SGHDT, CDR2 YYEEEE, per germline. The CDR3 coding sequence is TGTGCCAGCAGCCCACAAACCGGGACTACTCCCTACGAGCAGTACTTC. Its protein product is CASSPQTGTTPYEQYF.

The chain couples TRBV5-1 to TRBJ1-4, with a possible D match to TRBD1 (6 bases). The length of the CDR3 is 15 residues. V was shortened by 4 bases and J by 2 bases, with 12 bases between the two germline ends. Per germline, CDR1 SGHRS and CDR2 YFSETQ. CDR3 loop: CASSPDSQTNEKLFF. The CDR3 nucleotides are TGCGCCAGCAGCCCGGACAGCCAGACTAATGAAAAACTGTTTTTT.

V usage is TRBV18 and J usage is TRBJ2-7; D gene unclear. Germline loops: CDR1 KGHSH, CDR2 LQKENI. Trimming took 6 bases from V and 6 from J, leaving 21 bases between them. The CDR3 has 15 amino acids. The CDR3 loop reads CASSLRGVLIGEQYF. The DNA of the CDR3 is TGTGCCAGCTCCCTTCGTGGGGTTCTTATAGGCGAGCAGTACTTC.

The gene calls are TRBV7-9 and TRBJ1-4, with 8 positions matching TRBD1. The CDR3 totals 18 residues. Germline-derived CDR1 and CDR2 are SEHNR and FQNEAQ (reference sequence). V shed 2 bases and J 3 bases; nucleotides not matched to a gene: 11. The CDR3 reads CASSLSPGQGAANEKLFF. CDR3 DNA: TGTGCCAGCAGCTTATCCCCGGGGCAGGGGGCCGCTAATGAAAAACTGTTTTTT.

V gene TRBV9 combines with J gene TRBJ2-2; TRBD1 agrees at 11 bases. V shed 4 bases and J 5 bases; nucleotides not matched to a gene: 4. This CDR3 contains 15 residues. CDR1 is SGDLS, CDR2 YYNGEE, per germline. CDR3 DNA sequence: TGTGCCAGCAGCACTGGGACAGGGGGGACCGGGGAGCTGTTTTTT. Its translation is CASSTGTGGTGELFF.

CDR3 in amino acids: CASSSTVLRYF. DNA of the CDR3: TGTGCCAGCAGTTCTACGGTTCTGCGGTACTTC. The chain employs TRBV28 and TRBJ2-7; unclear D gene. In germline, CDR1 is MDHEN, CDR2 SYDVKM. V was shortened by 4 bases and J by 12 bases, with 13 bases between the two germline ends. This CDR3 region has 11 residues.

V gene TRBV9 combines with J gene TRBJ2-2; 9 positions match TRBD1. This CDR3 comprises 16 residues. Germline-derived CDR1 and CDR2 are SGDLS and YYNGEE. The V gene end was trimmed by 3 bases and the J gene end by 7 bases; junction bases not matched to a gene: 10. CDR3 region: CASSANRGLTGGELFF. For the CDR3, the DNA is TGTGCCAGCAGCGCAAACAGGGGGCTAACAGGCGGGGAGCTGTTTTTT.

This chain uses TRBV6-4 with TRBJ2-2; 10 bases line up with TRBD2. There are 15 residues in the CDR3. Germline assignment: CDR1 MRHNA and CDR2 SNTAGT. Trimming took 8 bases from V and 4 from J; bases not matched to a gene: 7. The CDR3 nucleotides read TGTGCCAGCGCCCCTAGCGGGAGTGGCACCGGGGAGCTGTTTTTT. Translating gives CASAPSGSGTGELFF.

The chain links TRBV28 to TRBJ1-2; D unclear. The CDR3 is made up of 12 amino acids. Between the trimmed V and J ends, which lost 6 bases and 4 bases, there was a span of 9 bases. Germline lookup yields CDR1 MDHEN and CDR2 SYDVKM. In nucleotides, the CDR3 is TGTGCCAGCAGCTCCGGACCCTATGGCTACACCTTC. Protein: CASSSGPYGYTF.

J is TRBJ1-1 and V is TRBV18, with no clear D. V dropped 2 bases and J dropped 5 bases, with 12 bases sitting between them. Germline CDR1 is KGHSH and CDR2 is LQKENI. CDR3 length: 14 amino acids. Here the CDR3 DNA reads TGTGCCAGCTCACCAGGGGAGGGCGGTACTGAAGCTTTCTTT. Protein: CASSPGEGGTEAFF.

This chain connects TRBV29-1 to TRBJ2-7; TRBD2 is a possible D gene (7 bases). CDR1 is SQVTM, CDR2 ANQGSEA, per germline. V dropped 6 bases and J dropped 4 bases, with 10 bases sitting between them. This CDR3 has 11 amino acids. CDR3 sequence reads: CSVGGGYEQYF. DNA for the CDR3: TGCAGCGTGGGAGGGGGGTACGAGCAGTACTTC.

V and J are TRBV5-1 and TRBJ1-2; TRBD1 is a possible D gene (5 bases). Looked up from germline, CDR1 is SGHRS and CDR2 is YFSETQ. The V and J ends lost 0 bases and 8 bases respectively, with 14 bases between them. This CDR3 is built from 14 residues. The CDR3 DNA sequence: TGCGCCAGCAGCTTGGATGACCGGGGGGAGGGCTACACCTTC. Residues: CASSLDDRGEGYTF. The entire variable domain, with the rest obtained from reference TRBV5-1 and TRBJ1-2, is as follows: KAGVTQTPRYLIKTRGQQVTLSCSPISGHRSVSWYQQTPGQGLQFLFEYFSETQRNKGNFPGRFSGRQFSNSRSEMNVSTLELGDSALYLCASSLDDRGEGYTFGSGTRLTVV.